This is a list of T cell receptor beta chains from one sample in a study of T cells in localized non-small cell lung cancer. Assay: immunoSEQ multiplex PCR; the TCRdb copy retains only in-frame clones and omits some. The sample consists of around 140,000 clones, around 90% of them appearing once. Source: peripheral blood, taken before any cancer treatment. The receptors were sampled from an older female donor with stage I lung adenocarcinoma. Each CDR3 is given with its conserved first and last residue. D genes are given only for firm matches. A row's size may be missing; if present it is once, few, many or a size class.

>TRBJ2-7|TRBD2|NA|TRBV11-2
TGTGCCAGCAGCTTAAGGACTAGCGGGAGTGGTGAGCAGTACTTC
CASSLRTSGSGEQYF
>TRBJ1-1|NA|few|TRBV16
TGTGCCAGCAGCCAATCGTTGGGTGCCACTGAAGCTTTCTTT
CASSQSLGATEAFF
>TRBJ1-2|TRBD1|NA|TRBV28
TGTGCCAGCAGTTTATTTGGGGACAGGCCGTACTTC
CASSLFGDRPYF
>TRBJ2-1|NA|NA|TRBV7-9
TGTGCCAGCCGCTCGGTGCGGAATGAGCAGTTCTTC
CASRSVRNEQFF
>TRBJ2-2|NA|NA|TRBV5-5
TGTGCCAGCAGCATTACAGTCCGCGGTCTGGCCGGGGAGCTGTTTTTT
CASSITVRGLAGELFF
>TRBJ1-5|TRBD1|NA|TRBV4-1
TGCGCCAGCAGCCAAGGACAGGGGAGGCAGCCCCAGCATTTT
CASSQGQGRQPQHF
>TRBJ2-7|TRBD2|NA|TRBV2
TGTGCCAGCAGGTCTAGCGGGAGGGCCTGGGAGCAGTACTTC
CASRSSGRAWEQYF
>TRBJ1-5|NA|few|TRBV6-5
TGTGCCAGCAGTTCGGGGGGAGGCAATAGCAATCAGCCCCAGCATTTT
CASSSGGGNSNQPQHF
>TRBJ2-7|NA|NA|TRBV29-1
TGCAGCGTACAAATCGGTTTCCGGGGGCAACGGTACTTC
CSVQIGFRGQRYF
>TRBJ2-1|NA|NA|TRBV6-5
TGTGCCAGCAAGAAACAGGAGCTATACAATGAGCAGTTCTTC
CASKKQELYNEQFF
>TRBJ2-3|NA|NA|TRBV6-5
TGTGCCAGCAGGCGACAGTTGGGCACAGATACGCAGTATTTT
CASRRQLGTDTQYF
>TRBJ1-1|TRBD1|once|TRBV9
TGTGCCAGCAGCGTAGATCAGGGGGCTTGGGCTGAAGCTTTCTTT
CASSVDQGAWAEAFF
>TRBJ2-5|NA|NA|TRBV20-1
TGCAGTGCTAGCGTTGGGGAGACCCAGTACTTC
CSASVGETQYF